Detailed here is one T cell receptor beta chain. Its specificity is unknown. The data derive from a study of T cell responses to AZD1222 COVID-19 vaccine. General study points: Spike-specific TCR breadth and depth rose after two AZD1222 doses. A mostly white British donor set with more females was recruited, and clonal diversity was possibly underestimated.

TCRdb keeps only in-frame clones here, not all; method: immunoSEQ multiplex PCR. The sample yields around 180,000 clones, just over 90% seen once. Per germline, CDR1 SNHLY and CDR2 FYNNEI. V gave up 7 bases and J gave up 7 bases, with 14 bases separating them. This CDR3 region has 13 residues. This receptor was obtained from an adult in good health. This chain joins TRBV2 and TRBJ1-5, with D unresolved. The material sequenced was peripheral blood, taken on day 0 of AZD1222 vaccination. CDR3 region: CASTVRGGQPQHF. CDR3 DNA sequence: TGTGCCAGCACGGTGCGGGGAGGACAGCCCCAGCATTTT.